This T cell receptor beta chain was identified in a study of cytomegalovirus exposure and HLA in healthy donors. Study-wide context: Tens of millions of unique TCRs from HLA-typed donors made up an early data release. Study-wide results and limits: Several of the most significant clusters were apparently associated with common viral pathogens in a later analysis. The study put 150 to 200 TCR beta chains on its list as cytomegalovirus-associated. Being indistinguishable, some V segments were excluded, TRBV6-2 and TRBV6-3 among them.

As for this clone: No antigen is known for it.

Germline lookup yields CDR1 SGHRS and CDR2 YFSETQ. After removal of 5 bases from V and 7 bases from J, the junction contained 3 bases not matched to a gene. The CDR3 sequence is 13 residues long. Amplification used 60 Vbeta primers and 13 Jbeta primers. Sequenced by immunoSEQ multiplex PCR; TCRdb stores in-frame clones only, minus some. The sample contains approximately 190,000 clones, just under 70% of which appear only once. Input material: PBMCs. The chain uses TRBV5-1 and TRBJ1-4; 9 bases map to TRBD1. The TCR originated in a man aged 40-49 years in good health and CMV-seropositive. The CDR3 nucleotides are TGCGCCAGCAGACCGGACAGGGGTGAAAAACTGTTTTTT. It is translated as CASRPDRGEKLFF.